These 29 T cell receptor beta chains came from one sample sequenced in a study of blood T cell repertoires in COVID-19. Libraries were prepared by immunoSEQ multiplex PCR; TCRdb keeps only in-frame clonotypes and omits some of them. The profile shows more than 250,000 clones, 87% of them singletons. Sequenced input: peripheral blood. The origin of the receptors is a man aged 45-60 years with active or convalescent COVID-19.

This clone was detected only once. The chain is built from TRBV14 and TRBJ1-1; TRBD1 is a possible D gene (5 bases). The V end lost 4 bases, the J end lost 5 bases, and 14 bases lay between the germline ends. This CDR3 is 14 amino acids long. CDR1 and CDR2 from the germline V gene are SGHDN and FVKESK. CDR3 loop: CASSRSAGWTEAFF. The CDR3 coding sequence is TGTGCCAGCAGCCGCAGCGCAGGGTGGACTGAAGCTTTCTTT.

This CDR3 is CASSFDYGSYNEQFF. The CDR3 DNA reads TGTGCCAGCAGCTTCGATTACGGGTCCTACAATGAGCAGTTCTTC. This rearrangement joins TRBV7-9 to TRBJ2-1; no definite D call. Germline CDR1 SEHNR, CDR2 FQNEAQ (reference sequence). Trimming took 3 bases from V and 1 from J, leaving 10 bases between them. This CDR3 is built from 15 residues.

This clone was observed many times. CDR3 residues: CASSPPFRSGNTIYF. The CDR3 nucleotides read TGTGCCAGCAGCCCCCCTTTCCGGTCTGGAAACACCATATATTTT. The chain links TRBV7-9 to TRBJ1-3; D is unclear. Germline V gives CDR1 SEHNR, CDR2 FQNEAQ (reference sequence). This CDR3 spans 15 amino acids. The V end lost 5 bases, the J end lost 1 base, and 12 bases lay between the germline ends.

This chain uses TRBV15 with TRBJ1-1; D gene ambiguous. The CDR3 contains 17 residues. V gave up 0 bases and J gave up 1 base, with 15 bases separating them. The V gene's germline CDR1 is LNHNV and CDR2 YYDKDF (reference sequence). In DNA, the CDR3 is TGTGCCACCAGCAGAGATAATGGCGGATTCAAGAACACTGAAGCTTTCTTT. Residues: CATSRDNGGFKNTEAFF. The variable domain in full, with the rest retrieved from reference TRBV15 and TRBJ1-1, is DAMVIQNPRYQVTQFGKPVTLSCSQTLNHNVMYWYQQKSSQAPKLLFHYYDKDFNNEADTPDNFQSRRPNTSFCFLDIRSPGLGDTAMYLCATSRDNGGFKNTEAFFGQGTRLTVV.

This clone was recorded once. The chain is built from TRBV3-1 (or the pseudogene TRBV3-2) and TRBJ1-1; 8 nucleotides line up with TRBD1. CDR1 is LGHDT, CDR2 YNNKEL, per germline (reference sequence). The CDR3 has 15 amino acids. V lost 2 bases to trimming and J lost 5 bases; unmatched junction nucleotides: 7. The CDR3 is CASSQSRTGRTEAFF. The CDR3 DNA reads as TGTGCCAGCAGCCAATCCAGGACAGGGAGGACTGAAGCTTTCTTT.

The sample holds a few counts of this clone. V and J are TRBV10-3 and TRBJ1-2, with TRBD1 as a possible D gene (6 bases). Germline CDR1 and CDR2: ENHRY and SYGVKD. The V end lost 2 bases, the J end lost 4 bases, and 17 bases lay between the germline ends. The CDR3 spans 16 residues. The CDR3 here is CAISEETGFFAYGYTF. As DNA, the CDR3 is TGTGCCATCAGTGAGGAAACAGGGTTTTTCGCCTATGGCTACACCTTC.

With regard to this clone: This same CDR3 is encoded by further DNA sequences in the sample. This chain uses TRBV5-1 with TRBJ2-1, with TRBD1 identical over 7 bases. V was clipped by 0 bases and J by 0 bases; unmatched bases: 0. There are 15 residues in the CDR3. CDR1 is SGHRS, CDR2 YFSETQ, per germline. The DNA for the CDR3 is TGCGCCAGCAGCTTGGGACAGGGCTCCTACAATGAGCAGTTCTTC. It translates to CASSLGQGSYNEQFF. Full variable domain (missing parts from reference TRBV5-1 and TRBJ2-1): KAGVTQTPRYLIKTRGQQVTLSCSPISGHRSVSWYQQTPGQGLQFLFEYFSETQRNKGNFPGRFSGRQFSNSRSEMNVSTLELGDSALYLCASSLGQGSYNEQFFGPGTRLTVL.

This clone was seen only once. The V call is TRBV6-2 or TRBV6-3, the J call TRBJ1-1; D not resolved. The V end was cut by 2 bases, the J end by 1 base, with 5 bases between. This CDR3 region has 13 residues. Looked up from germline, CDR1 is MNHEY and CDR2 is SVGEGT. CDR3 coding DNA: TGTGCCAGCAGTTACCGACAGAACACTGAAGCTTTCTTT. Protein: CASSYRQNTEAFF.

The V call is TRBV6-1, the J call TRBJ1-2; D remains unclear. Germline V gene data show CDR1 as MNHNS and CDR2 as SASEGT. Trimming removed 0 bases from V and 7 bases from J, with 9 bases in between. The CDR3 is 13 residues long. CDR3 loop: CASSEARVSGYTF. CDR3 in DNA: TGTGCCAGCAGTGAAGCCCGGGTATCTGGCTACACCTTC.

Only a few counts were recorded for this clone. Distinct nucleotide sequences in the sample also encode this CDR3. This chain connects TRBV28 to TRBJ1-1; D may be TRBD1 (6 bases). Trimming shortened V by 5 bases and J by 1 base, and 14 bases separated the two germline ends. Germline CDR1 reads MDHEN; CDR2 reads SYDVKM. The CDR3 totals 15 residues. The CDR3 loop is CASSPRGGANTEAFF. The CDR3 nucleotides read TGTGCCAGCAGTCCCCGGGGGGGCGCGAACACTGAAGCTTTCTTT.

The rearrangement links TRBV5-6 to TRBJ2-7; D perhaps matches TRBD1 (6 bases). Looked up from germline, CDR1 is SGHDT and CDR2 is YYEEEE. The CDR3 consists of 13 residues. The V end was cut by 6 bases, the J end by 7 bases, with 17 bases between. For the CDR3, the DNA is TGTGCCAGCACCCCTACCCCAGGGGTGGAGCAGTACTTC. This encodes CASTPTPGVEQYF.

The rearrangement uses TRBV21-1 and TRBJ2-3; the table's D gene call, TRBD2, was not cross checked with the DNA. TRBV21-1 is noted as a pseudogene. This CDR3 comprises 15 residues. CDR3 sequence: CASSKGAGVADTQYF. Here the CDR3 DNA reads TGTGCCAGCAGCAAGGGAGCGGGAGTAGCAGATACGCAGTATTTT.

The V gene is TRBV2, the J gene TRBJ1-5; 12 bases map to TRBD1. Germline V gene data show CDR1 as SNHLY and CDR2 as FYNNEI. The CDR3 is made up of 13 amino acids. V was pared by 8 bases and J by 7 bases, with 3 bases of the junction left unmatched. CDR3 protein: CASGTGGRQPQHF. The CDR3 nucleotides are TGTGCCAGCGGGACAGGGGGCCGCCAGCCCCAGCATTTT.

J is TRBJ1-3 and V is TRBV2; the match to TRBD1 covers 8 bases. The ends lost 11 bases at V and 2 bases at J; junction bases unmatched: 5. This CDR3 spans 13 amino acids. CDR1 is SNHLY and CDR2 is FYNNEI in the germline V gene. Written as DNA, the CDR3 is TGTGCCGGACAGGGAGAACCTGGAAACACCATATATTTT. It yields the protein CAGQGEPGNTIYF.

The chain recombines TRBV7-9 with TRBJ1-1; 8 nucleotides agree with TRBD1. The CDR3 is 16 amino acids. Germline V CDR1 and CDR2: SEHNR, FQNEAQ (reference sequence). The ends lost 5 bases at V and 0 bases at J; junction bases unmatched: 8. CDR3 sequence: CASSPRQGIMNTEAFF. The CDR3 nucleotides read TGTGCCAGCAGCCCGAGACAGGGGATTATGAACACTGAAGCTTTCTTT. Supplemented by reference TRBV7-9 and TRBJ1-1, the full variable domain reads DTGVSQNPRHKITKRGQNVTFRCDPISEHNRLYWYRQTLGQGPEFLTYFQNEAQLEKSRLLSDRFSAERPKGSFSTLEIQRTEQGDSAMYLCASSPRQGIMNTEAFFGQGTRLTVV.

The chain links TRBV11-2 to TRBJ2-1; D gene uncertain. Looked up from germline, CDR1 is SGHAT and CDR2 is FQNNGV. V lost 4 bases to trimming and J lost 4 bases, with 14 bases between them. The CDR3 is made up of 15 amino acids. Here the CDR3 DNA reads TGTGCCAGCAGCTCCCCGTCAAGGAGTTACAATGAGCAGTTCTTC. Its translation is CASSSPSRSYNEQFF.

This chain uses TRBV5-1 with TRBJ2-5, with D possibly matching TRBD1 (6 bases). Germline CDR1 reads SGHRS; CDR2 reads YFSETQ. V gave up 3 bases and J gave up 2 bases, with 11 bases separating them. The CDR3 has 14 residues. CDR3 bases: TGCGCCAGCAGCTACCAGGGGATACAAGAGACCCAGTACTTC. Its protein is CASSYQGIQETQYF.

This chain joins TRBV7-9 and TRBJ2-5; possible D gene TRBD2, 5 bases. The CDR3 is 14 amino acids. The V end lost 5 bases, the J end lost 4 bases, and 14 bases lay between the germline ends. Germline CDR1 is SEHNR and CDR2 is FQNEAQ (reference sequence). CDR3 region: CASSRRGTRETQYF. CDR3 DNA: TGTGCCAGCAGCCGCCGGGGTACTAGAGAGACCCAGTACTTC. The full variable domain, its missing parts supplied by reference TRBV7-9 and TRBJ2-5, is DTGVSQNPRHKITKRGQNVTFRCDPISEHNRLYWYRQTLGQGPEFLTYFQNEAQLEKSRLLSDRFSAERPKGSFSTLEIQRTEQGDSAMYLCASSRRGTRETQYFGPGTRLLVL.

V is TRBV6-1 and J is TRBJ1-6; D is possibly TRBD1 (6 bases). V dropped 3 bases and J dropped 13 bases, with 13 bases sitting between them. Germline V gene lookup returns CDR1 MNHNS and CDR2 SASEGT. The CDR3 spans 13 residues. Here the CDR3 reads CASSDLTGFPLHF. DNA for the CDR3: TGTGCCAGCAGTGACCTCACAGGGTTTCCCCTCCACTTT.

V gene TRBV2 combines with J gene TRBJ2-5; 8 nucleotides match TRBD1. This CDR3 region has 16 residues. V was pared by 9 bases and J by 1 base, with 13 bases of the junction left unmatched. Per the germline V gene, CDR1 is SNHLY and CDR2 is FYNNEI. The CDR3 DNA reads TGTGCCAGGGACAGGGAAGTAGAGGGAACCCAAGAGACCCAGTACTTC. The encoded protein is CARDREVEGTQETQYF.

The chain couples TRBV10-3 to TRBJ1-2, with 7 bases aligning to TRBD1. J gave up 2 bases and V 6 bases, and 3 bases lay outside the gene matches. The CDR3 has 13 amino acids. Germline V gene lookup returns CDR1 ENHRY and CDR2 SYGVKD. DNA of the CDR3: TGTGCCATCAGCGCGGGACAGAACTATGGCTACACCTTC. Protein sequence: CAISAGQNYGYTF.

The chain links TRBV18 to TRBJ1-3; TRBD1 aligns across 9 bases. The CDR3 is 15 residues long. V shed 3 bases and J 7 bases; nucleotides not matched to a gene: 7. Germline CDR1 and CDR2: KGHSH and LQKENI. In DNA, the CDR3 is TGTGCCAGCTCACCCCTTATAGGACAGGGGAACACCATATATTTT. It codes for CASSPLIGQGNTIYF. The whole variable domain, remainder taken from reference TRBV18 and TRBJ1-3, is NAGVMQNPRHLVRRRGQEARLRCSPMKGHSHVYWYRQLPEEGLKFMVYLQKENIIDESGMPKERFSAEFPKEGPSILRIQQVVRGDSAAYFCASSPLIGQGNTIYFGEGSWLTVV.

This clone turned up a few times. The chain recombines TRBV6-6 with TRBJ1-1, with TRBD1 identical over 7 bases. V trimming: 4 bases; J trimming: 6 bases; junction bases outside the gene matches: 11. This CDR3 is built from 15 residues. Germline V gives CDR1 MNHNY, CDR2 SVGAGI (reference sequence). The CDR3 region has the DNA TGTGCCAGCAGTTTAGGACTCGGGACAGAATCTGAAGCTTTCTTT. Protein sequence: CASSLGLGTESEAFF.

The chain has TRBV5-1 and TRBJ1-6, with D perhaps TRBD1 (6 bases). The ends were cut back, 0 bases at V and 9 bases at J, with 13 bases in the middle. Looked up from germline, CDR1 is SGHRS and CDR2 is YFSETQ. The CDR3 contains 15 residues. The CDR3 loop reads CASSLGTANVSPLHF. CDR3 sequence (DNA): TGCGCCAGCAGCTTGGGGACAGCTAACGTTTCACCCCTCCACTTT.

V usage is TRBV29-1 and J usage is TRBJ1-1, with a weak D call TRBD1 (6 bases). Trimming pared 8 bases from V and 2 bases from J, leaving 15 bases between. Germline loops: CDR1 SQVTM, CDR2 ANQGSEA. The CDR3 runs 13 residues. The chain's CDR3 is CSPQLDSNTEAFF. CDR3 in DNA: TGCAGCCCTCAACTGGACAGTAACACTGAAGCTTTCTTT.

The chain recombines TRBV18 with TRBJ1-1; D is ambiguous. V lost 5 bases and J lost 3, with 10 bases in between. Germline V gene data show CDR1 as KGHSH and CDR2 as LQKENI. The CDR3 has 13 amino acids. The chain's CDR3 is CASSVGEDTEAFF. DNA of the CDR3: TGTGCCAGCTCAGTCGGGGAGGACACTGAAGCTTTCTTT.

This chain joins TRBV27 and TRBJ2-7, with 7 bases that match TRBD1. Germline loops: CDR1 MNHEY, CDR2 SMNVEV (reference sequence). V was clipped by 6 bases and J by 3 bases; unmatched bases: 5. The CDR3 extends over 13 amino acids. For the CDR3, the DNA is TGTGCCAGCAGCCGACAGGGATACTACGAGCAGTACTTC. Amino acids: CASSRQGYYEQYF.

The chain uses TRBV27 and TRBJ2-7, with 15 bases identical to TRBD2. The trim removed 4 bases at V and 7 bases at J, leaving 8 bases unmatched. The CDR3 has 16 amino acids. Germline CDR1 MNHEY, CDR2 SMNVEV (reference sequence). CDR3 coding DNA: TGTGCCAGCAGTTCCTACGGACTAGCGGGGGGGCCAGAGCAGTACTTC. Encoded protein: CASSSYGLAGGPEQYF.

This clone was seen once. The V call is TRBV9, the J call TRBJ1-1, with a possible D match to TRBD1 (6 bases). Germline CDR1 SGDLS, CDR2 YYNGEE. The CDR3 covers 12 residues. Trimming took 3 bases from V and 8 from J, leaving 11 bases between them. For the CDR3, the DNA is TGTGCCAGCAGCGCCGAGGGGGAGGAAGCTTTCTTT. Residues: CASSAEGEEAFF.